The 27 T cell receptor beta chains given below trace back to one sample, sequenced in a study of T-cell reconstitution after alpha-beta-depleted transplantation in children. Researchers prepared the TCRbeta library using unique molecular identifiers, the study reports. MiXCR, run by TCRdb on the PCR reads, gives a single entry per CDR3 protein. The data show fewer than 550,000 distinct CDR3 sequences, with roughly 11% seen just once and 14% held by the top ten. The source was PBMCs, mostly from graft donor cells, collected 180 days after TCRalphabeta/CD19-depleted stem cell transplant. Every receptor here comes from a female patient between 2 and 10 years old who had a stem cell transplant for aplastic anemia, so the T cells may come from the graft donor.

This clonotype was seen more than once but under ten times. The CDR3 bases are TGTGCCAGCAGCTTAGCAGGGGTTAGTGAGCAGTTCTTC. Translating it yields CASSLAGVSEQFF. The V gene is TRBV7-9, the J gene TRBJ2-1, with D possibly TRBD1 on 5 matching bases. Trimming took 0 bases from V and 9 from J, leaving 9 bases between them. CDR1 and CDR2 from the germline V gene are SEHNR and FQNEAQ (reference sequence). CDR3 length: 13 residues.

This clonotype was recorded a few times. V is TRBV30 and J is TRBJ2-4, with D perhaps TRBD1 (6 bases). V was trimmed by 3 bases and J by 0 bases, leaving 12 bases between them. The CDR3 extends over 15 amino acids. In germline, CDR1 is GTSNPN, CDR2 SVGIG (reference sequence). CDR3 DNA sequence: TGTGCCTGGAGAAGAACAGGGCCAGCCAAAAACATTCAGTACTTC. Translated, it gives CAWRRTGPAKNIQYF.

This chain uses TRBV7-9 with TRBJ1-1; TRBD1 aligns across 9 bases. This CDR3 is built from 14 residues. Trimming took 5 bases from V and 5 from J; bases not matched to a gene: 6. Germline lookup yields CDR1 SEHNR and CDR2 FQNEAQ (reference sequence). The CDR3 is CASSHGQGNTEAFF. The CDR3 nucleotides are TGTGCCAGCAGCCACGGACAGGGGAATACTGAAGCTTTCTTT.

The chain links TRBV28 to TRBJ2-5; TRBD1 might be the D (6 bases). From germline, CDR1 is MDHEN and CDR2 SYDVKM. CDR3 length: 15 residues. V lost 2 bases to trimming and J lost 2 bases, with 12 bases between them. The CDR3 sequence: CASSLTHRVQETQYF. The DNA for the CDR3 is TGTGCCAGCAGTTTAACCCACAGGGTACAAGAGACCCAGTACTTC.

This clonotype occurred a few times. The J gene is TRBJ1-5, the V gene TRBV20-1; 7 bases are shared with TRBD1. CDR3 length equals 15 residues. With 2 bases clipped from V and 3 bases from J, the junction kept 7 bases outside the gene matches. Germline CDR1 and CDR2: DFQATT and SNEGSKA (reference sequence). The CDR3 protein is CSARRPGTVNQPQHF. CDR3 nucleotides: TGCAGTGCTAGAAGGCCGGGGACAGTCAATCAGCCCCAGCATTTT.

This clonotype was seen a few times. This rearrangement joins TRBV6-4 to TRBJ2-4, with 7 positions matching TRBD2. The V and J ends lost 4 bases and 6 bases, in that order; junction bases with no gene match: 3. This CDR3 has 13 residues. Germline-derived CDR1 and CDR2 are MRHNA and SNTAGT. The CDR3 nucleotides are TGTGCCAGCAGTGCGATAGCGGGAAACATTCAGTACTTC. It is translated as CASSAIAGNIQYF.

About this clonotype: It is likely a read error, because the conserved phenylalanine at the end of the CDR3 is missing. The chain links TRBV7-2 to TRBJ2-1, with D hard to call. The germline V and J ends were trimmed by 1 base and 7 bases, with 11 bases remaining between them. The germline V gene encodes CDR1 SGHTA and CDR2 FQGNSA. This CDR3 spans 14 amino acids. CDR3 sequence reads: CASSLGWLENEQFS. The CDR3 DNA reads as TGTGCCAGCAGCTTAGGTTGGCTAGAAAATGAGCAGTTCTCC.

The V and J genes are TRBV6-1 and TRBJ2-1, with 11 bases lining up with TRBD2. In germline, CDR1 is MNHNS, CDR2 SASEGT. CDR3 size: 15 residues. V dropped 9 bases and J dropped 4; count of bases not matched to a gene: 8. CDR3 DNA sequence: TGTGCCAGTCCTCCGGGACTAGCGGCATACAATGAGCAGTTCTTC. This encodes CASPPGLAAYNEQFF.

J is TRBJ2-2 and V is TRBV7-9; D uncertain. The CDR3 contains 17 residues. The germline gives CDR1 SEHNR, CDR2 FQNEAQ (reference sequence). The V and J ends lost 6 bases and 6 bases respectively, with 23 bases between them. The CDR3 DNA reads TGTGCCAGCAGATTCCCATTCTCTAAGAATCAGCCCGGGGAGCTGTTTTTT. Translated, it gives CASRFPFSKNQPGELFF.

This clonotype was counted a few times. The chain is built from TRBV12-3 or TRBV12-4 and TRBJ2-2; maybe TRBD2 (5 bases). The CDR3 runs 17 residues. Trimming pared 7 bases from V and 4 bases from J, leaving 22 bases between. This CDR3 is CASISPRLGVSTGELFF. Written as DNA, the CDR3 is TGTGCCAGCATCTCACCCCGGTTGGGAGTATCCACCGGGGAGCTGTTTTTT.

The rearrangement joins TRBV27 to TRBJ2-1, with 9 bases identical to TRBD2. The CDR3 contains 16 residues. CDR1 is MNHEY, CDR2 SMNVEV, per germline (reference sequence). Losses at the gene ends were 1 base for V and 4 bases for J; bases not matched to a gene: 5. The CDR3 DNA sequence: TGTGCCAGCAGTTTATACCTAGCGGGACCTTACAATGAGCAGTTCTTC. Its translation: CASSLYLAGPYNEQFF.

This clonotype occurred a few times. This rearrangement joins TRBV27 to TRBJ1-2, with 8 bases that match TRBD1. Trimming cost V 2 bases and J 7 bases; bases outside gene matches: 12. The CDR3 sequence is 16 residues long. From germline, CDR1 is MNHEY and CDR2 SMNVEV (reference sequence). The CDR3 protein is CASSLTGQGGDGGYTF. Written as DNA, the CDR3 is TGTGCCAGCAGTTTAACCGGACAGGGTGGGGATGGTGGCTACACCTTC.

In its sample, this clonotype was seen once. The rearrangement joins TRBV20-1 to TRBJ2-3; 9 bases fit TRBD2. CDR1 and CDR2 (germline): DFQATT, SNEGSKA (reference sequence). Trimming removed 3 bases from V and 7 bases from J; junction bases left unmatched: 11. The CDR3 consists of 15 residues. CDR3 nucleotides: TGCAGTGCTAGTAGGGGGCTAGCGGGGCAAAATACGCAGTATTTT. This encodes CSASRGLAGQNTQYF.

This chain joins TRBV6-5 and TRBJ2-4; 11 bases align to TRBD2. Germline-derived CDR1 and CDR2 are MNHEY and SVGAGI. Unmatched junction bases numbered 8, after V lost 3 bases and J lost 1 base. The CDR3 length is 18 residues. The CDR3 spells CASSYQPTSGTAKNIQYF. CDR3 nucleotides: TGTGCCAGCAGTTATCAGCCGACTAGCGGGACGGCCAAAAACATTCAGTACTTC.

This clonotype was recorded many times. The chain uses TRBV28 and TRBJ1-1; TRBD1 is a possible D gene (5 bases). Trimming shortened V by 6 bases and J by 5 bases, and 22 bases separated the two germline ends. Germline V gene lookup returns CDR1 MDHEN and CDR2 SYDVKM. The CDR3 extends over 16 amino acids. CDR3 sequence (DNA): TGTGCCAGCAGCGGGGGACCAACCTCCGGGGTGACTGAAGCTTTCTTT. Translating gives CASSGGPTSGVTEAFF.

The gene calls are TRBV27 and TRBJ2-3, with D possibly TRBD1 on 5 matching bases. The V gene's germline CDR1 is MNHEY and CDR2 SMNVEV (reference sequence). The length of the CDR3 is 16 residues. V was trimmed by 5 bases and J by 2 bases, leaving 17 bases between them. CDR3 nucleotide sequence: TGTGCCAGCAGTATGAAGACAGAGATCGTCACAGATACGCAGTATTTT. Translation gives CASSMKTEIVTDTQYF.

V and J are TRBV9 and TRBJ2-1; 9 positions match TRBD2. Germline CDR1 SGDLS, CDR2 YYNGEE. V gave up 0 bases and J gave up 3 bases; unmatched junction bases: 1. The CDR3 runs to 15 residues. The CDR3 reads CASSVGREGYNEQFF. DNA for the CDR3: TGTGCCAGCAGCGTAGGGCGGGAGGGCTACAATGAGCAGTTCTTC. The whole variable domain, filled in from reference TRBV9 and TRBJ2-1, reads DSGVTQTPKHLITATGQRVTLRCSPRSGDLSVYWYQQSLDQGLQFLIQYYNGEERAKGNILERFSAQQFPDLHSELNLSSLELGDSALYFCASSVGREGYNEQFFGPGTRLTVL.

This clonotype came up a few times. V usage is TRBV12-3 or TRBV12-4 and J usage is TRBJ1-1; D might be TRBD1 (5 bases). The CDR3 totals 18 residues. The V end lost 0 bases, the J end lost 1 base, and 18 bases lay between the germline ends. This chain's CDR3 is CASSLATTFDGGNTEAFF. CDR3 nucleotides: TGTGCCAGCAGTTTAGCGACCACCTTCGATGGGGGGAACACTGAAGCTTTCTTT.

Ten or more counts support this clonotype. For the CDR3, the DNA is TGTGCCAGCAGCTTATTGGCTAGCGGATCTCTCTCCTACGAGCAGTACTTC. It codes for CASSLLASGSLSYEQYF. The rearrangement links TRBV11-2 to TRBJ2-7; 7 bases align to TRBD2. Germline assignment: CDR1 SGHAT and CDR2 FQNNGV. The ends lost 2 bases at V and 0 bases at J; junction bases unmatched: 10. This CDR3 is 17 amino acids long.

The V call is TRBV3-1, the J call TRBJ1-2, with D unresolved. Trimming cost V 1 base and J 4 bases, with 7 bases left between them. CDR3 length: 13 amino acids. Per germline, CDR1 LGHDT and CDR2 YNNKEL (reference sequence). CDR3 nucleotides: TGTGCCAGCAGCCAAGTTGAGGGCTATGGCTACACCTTC. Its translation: CASSQVEGYGYTF.

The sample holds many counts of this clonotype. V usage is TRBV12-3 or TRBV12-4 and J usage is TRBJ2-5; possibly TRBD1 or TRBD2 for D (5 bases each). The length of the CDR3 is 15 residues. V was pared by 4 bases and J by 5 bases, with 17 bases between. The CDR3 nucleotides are TGTGCCAGCAGTTCTCGGGGCCCGAGGGACGAGACCCAGTACTTC. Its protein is CASSSRGPRDETQYF.

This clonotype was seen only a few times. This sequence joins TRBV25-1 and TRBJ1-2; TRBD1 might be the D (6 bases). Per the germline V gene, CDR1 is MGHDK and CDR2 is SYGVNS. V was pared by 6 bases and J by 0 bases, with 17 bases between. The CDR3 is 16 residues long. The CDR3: CASRGGKTGANYGYTF. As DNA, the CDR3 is TGTGCCAGCAGGGGGGGGAAGACAGGTGCTAACTATGGCTACACCTTC.

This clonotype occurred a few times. The CDR3 loop is CSPGRRLEEQYV. The CDR3 nucleotides are TGCAGCCCGGGCCGCCGGCTGGAAGAGCAGTACGTC. The chain links TRBV29-1 to TRBJ2-7; D ambiguous. The CDR3 length is 12 residues. Per the germline V gene, CDR1 is SQVTM and CDR2 is ANQGSEA. Trimming stripped 8 bases from V and 7 bases from J, with 18 bases between.

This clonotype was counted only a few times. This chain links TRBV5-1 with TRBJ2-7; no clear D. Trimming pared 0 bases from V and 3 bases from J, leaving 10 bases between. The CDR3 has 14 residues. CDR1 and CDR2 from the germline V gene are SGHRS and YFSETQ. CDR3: CASSLESTFYEQYF. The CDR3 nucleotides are TGCGCCAGCAGCTTGGAAAGCACCTTCTACGAGCAGTACTTC.

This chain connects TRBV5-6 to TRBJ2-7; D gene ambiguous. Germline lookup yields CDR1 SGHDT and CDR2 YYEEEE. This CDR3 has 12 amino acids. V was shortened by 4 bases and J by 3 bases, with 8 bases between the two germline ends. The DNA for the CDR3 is TGTGCCAGCAGCCTGGGCCGCTACGAGCAGTACGTC. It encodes CASSLGRYEQYV.

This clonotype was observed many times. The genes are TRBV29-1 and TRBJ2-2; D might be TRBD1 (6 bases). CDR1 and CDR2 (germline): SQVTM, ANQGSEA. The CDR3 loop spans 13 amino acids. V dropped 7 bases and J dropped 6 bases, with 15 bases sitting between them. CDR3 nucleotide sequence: TGCAGCGCCGTGGACAGTTTGGCCGGGGAGCTGTTTTTT. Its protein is CSAVDSLAGELFF.

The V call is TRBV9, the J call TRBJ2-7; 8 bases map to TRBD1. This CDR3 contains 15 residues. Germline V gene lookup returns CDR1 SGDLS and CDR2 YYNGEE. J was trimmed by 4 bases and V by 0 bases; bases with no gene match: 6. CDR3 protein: CASSVAPGTGYEQYF. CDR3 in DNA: TGTGCCAGCAGCGTAGCCCCCGGGACAGGATACGAGCAGTACTTC.